Listed here are 24 T cell receptor beta chains from one sample, sequenced in a study of cytomegalovirus exposure and HLA in healthy donors. This PCR relied on a set of 60 Vbeta primers and 13 Jbeta primers. Measured with immunoSEQ multiplex PCR; TCRdb has only the in-frame clones, and not every one. Its table lists over 70,000 clones. The sequenced sample consisted of PBMCs. The receptors were sampled from a woman between 40 and 55 years old in good health and CMV-seropositive.

The rearrangement joins TRBV10-1 to TRBJ2-2, with 8 bases lining up with TRBD2. This CDR3 is 17 amino acids long. Per the germline V gene, CDR1 is WNHNN and CDR2 is SYGVQD (reference sequence). J lost 1 base, V lost 0 bases, and 4 bases had no gene match. The CDR3 DNA sequence: TGCGCCAGCAGTGAGTCTATAAGCGGGAGGAACACCGGGGAGCTGTTTTTT. Translated: CASSESISGRNTGELFF.

The chain carries TRBV18 and TRBJ1-1, with D maybe TRBD1 (5 bases). CDR1 is KGHSH, CDR2 LQKENI, per germline. V lost 5 bases, J lost 0 bases, and 10 bases lay in between. The CDR3 covers 14 residues. The DNA for the CDR3 is TGTGCCAGCTCAGCGACAGTTTTGAACACTGAAGCTTTCTTT. Translated: CASSATVLNTEAFF.

This chain uses TRBV18 with TRBJ1-1, with D unclear. This CDR3 is built from 15 residues. The V end lost 3 bases, the J end lost 4 bases, and 15 bases lay between the germline ends. From germline, CDR1 is KGHSH and CDR2 LQKENI. CDR3 in amino acids: CASSPTRVVFTEAFF. Written as DNA, the CDR3 is TGTGCCAGCTCACCCACACGGGTGGTTTTCACTGAAGCTTTCTTT.

The chain recombines TRBV6-6 with TRBJ1-2; D is unresolved. This CDR3 is 14 amino acids long. Germline V gene data show CDR1 as MNHNY and CDR2 as SVGAGI (reference sequence). Trimming took off 2 bases at V and 2 bases at J, with 9 bases between the two ends. The chain's CDR3 is CASSYEGTNYGYTF. DNA for the CDR3: TGTGCCAGCAGTTACGAGGGAACGAACTATGGCTACACCTTC.

The J gene is TRBJ1-5, the V gene TRBV6-5, with D hard to call. Germline CDR1 reads MNHEY; CDR2 reads SVGAGI. The CDR3 sequence is 15 residues long. Deletions cut 6 bases from V and 1 base from J, with 13 bases between. This CDR3 reads CASSPRWASNQPQHF. CDR3 nucleotides: TGTGCCAGCAGCCCAAGGTGGGCGAGCAATCAGCCCCAGCATTTT.

The chain combines TRBV10-2 with TRBJ2-7, with D possibly matching TRBD2 (5 bases). V gave up 10 bases and J gave up 2 bases, with 9 bases separating them. Germline V CDR1 and CDR2: WSHSY, SAAADI. The CDR3 covers 11 residues. The CDR3 DNA is TGCGCCACGGGGAGAGCCTACGAGCAGTACTTC. Translation: CATGRAYEQYF.

Here the CDR3 reads CASSSWTYSYNEQFF. The CDR3 coding sequence is TGTGCCAGCAGTTCTTGGACTTACTCCTACAATGAGCAGTTCTTC. J is TRBJ2-1 and V is TRBV6-1; tentative D call: TRBD2 (5 bases). V lost 5 bases, J lost 0 bases, and 11 bases lay in between. The CDR3 length is 15 residues. Germline V lookup: CDR1 MNHNS, CDR2 SASEGT.

The chain links TRBV23-1 to TRBJ2-7; TRBD2 matches 10 bases. TRBV23-1 falls under the ORF class, with uncertain function. The CDR3 contains 17 residues. J lost 3 bases, V lost 2 bases, and 10 bases had no gene match. The CDR3 DNA reads TGCGCCAGCAGTCAAGTTGCAGCGGGAGGGCCATTCTACGAGCAGTACTTC. Protein: CASSQVAAGGPFYEQYF.

V usage is TRBV5-1 and J usage is TRBJ1-1; D might be TRBD1 (6 bases). V lost 1 base, J lost 1 base, and 14 bases lay in between. This CDR3 has 16 residues. Germline CDR1 reads SGHRS; CDR2 reads YFSETQ. CDR3 in DNA: TGCGCCAGCAGCTTGTCGCAGGGGCGAGGGAACACTGAAGCTTTCTTT. This gives the protein CASSLSQGRGNTEAFF.

The V and J genes are TRBV19 and TRBJ2-5; 9 nucleotides align to TRBD2. The CDR3 consists of 16 residues. V shed 3 bases, J shed 2 bases, and the junction held 7 bases outside the gene matches. Germline CDR1 LNHDA, CDR2 SQIVND (reference sequence). The CDR3 reads CASSMVAGAGQETQYF. The CDR3 DNA sequence: TGTGCCAGTAGTATGGTAGCGGGGGCGGGACAAGAGACCCAGTACTTC.

The V gene is TRBV27, the J gene TRBJ2-4; 11 bases agree with TRBD2. CDR3 length: 13 residues. The germline V gene has CDR1 MNHEY and CDR2 SMNVEV (reference sequence). V lost 3 bases, J lost 14 bases, and 6 bases stayed unmatched. The DNA for the CDR3 is TGTGCCAGCAGTTTGGCTGAGGGACTAGCGGAGTACTTC. Translating gives CASSLAEGLAEYF.

The genes are TRBV7-9 and TRBJ2-5, with 12 bases aligning to TRBD2. Germline CDR1 SEHNR, CDR2 FQNEAQ (reference sequence). The V gene end was trimmed by 7 bases and the J gene end by 5 bases; junction bases not matched to a gene: 5. This CDR3 has 14 residues. The CDR3 DNA reads as TGTGCCAGCATCCCCACTAGCGGGAGGGAGACCCAGTACTTC. Its translation is CASIPTSGRETQYF.

The V gene is TRBV19, the J gene TRBJ2-7, with 9 bases lining up with TRBD1. Germline assignment: CDR1 LNHDA and CDR2 SQIVND (reference sequence). V lost 3 bases, J lost 4 bases, and 7 bases stayed unmatched. CDR3 size: 15 residues. This CDR3 is CASSMAQGARYEQYF. The CDR3 region has the DNA TGTGCCAGTAGTATGGCACAGGGGGCCAGGTACGAGCAGTACTTC. The full variable domain, completed using reference TRBV19 and TRBJ2-7, is DGGITQSPKYLFRKEGQNVTLSCEQNLNHDAMYWYRQDPGQGLRLIYYSQIVNDFQKGDIAEGYSVSREKKESFPLTVTSAQKNPTAFYLCASSMAQGARYEQYFGPGTRLTVT.

The V call is TRBV19, the J call TRBJ2-5; tentative D call: TRBD2 (7 bases). This CDR3 is 18 amino acids long. In germline, CDR1 is LNHDA, CDR2 SQIVND (reference sequence). V was pared by 4 bases and J by 3 bases, with 24 bases between. CDR3 bases: TGTGCCAGTAGTACCCCTCGGAGGGGGGGCCAGGCGAAAGAGACCCAGTACTTC. As protein: CASSTPRRGGQAKETQYF.

The V gene is TRBV20-1, the J gene TRBJ1-2; D gene unclear. Germline CDR1 and CDR2: DFQATT and SNEGSKA (reference sequence). The CDR3 loop spans 11 amino acids. The V end lost 1 base, the J end lost 8 bases, and 8 bases lay between the germline ends. CDR3 sequence (DNA): TGCAGTGCTAGAGGGGCCCTGGGCTACACCTTC. Translation gives CSARGALGYTF.

The V and J genes are TRBV6-4 and TRBJ2-3, with 10 bases fitting TRBD2. CDR1 is MRHNA and CDR2 is SNTAGT in the germline V gene. The CDR3 extends over 16 amino acids. J gave up 6 bases and V 0 bases, and 6 bases lay outside the gene matches. The CDR3 reads CASSDSSGGATDTQYF. DNA for the CDR3: TGTGCCAGCAGTGACTCCAGCGGGGGGGCTACTGATACGCAGTATTTT.

This chain joins TRBV18 and TRBJ1-5; 9 bases match TRBD1. Trimming at V came to 3 bases and at J to 0 bases, leaving 9 bases not matched to a gene. The germline V gene has CDR1 KGHSH and CDR2 LQKENI. The CDR3 is 18 residues long. The CDR3 DNA reads TGTGCCAGCTCACCTACAGGGGGCGAGTTCTATAGCAATCAGCCCCAGCATTTT. It is translated as CASSPTGGEFYSNQPQHF.

The CDR3 region is CASSESRGTGPGELFF. The CDR3, as DNA: TGTGCCAGCAGTGAATCGAGGGGGACGGGACCCGGGGAGCTGTTTTTT. The chain joins TRBV6-1 to TRBJ2-2; TRBD1 is a possible D gene (6 bases). This CDR3 has 16 residues. V lost 2 bases and J 6 bases, leaving 16 bases between the germline ends. Germline lookup yields CDR1 MNHNS and CDR2 SASEGT.

DNA for the CDR3: TGCGCCAGCAGCTTAATGTCGGGGTCAGGGGCCAACGTCCTGACTTTC. Amino acid sequence: CASSLMSGSGANVLTF. The V gene is TRBV5-1, the J gene TRBJ2-6; D is possibly TRBD2 (5 bases). Germline values: CDR1 SGHRS, CDR2 YFSETQ. V was clipped by 2 bases and J by 4 bases, with 13 bases between them. There are 16 residues in the CDR3. Based on the CDR3 plus reference TRBV5-1 and TRBJ2-6, the full variable domain is KAGVTQTPRYLIKTRGQQVTLSCSPISGHRSVSWYQQTPGQGLQFLFEYFSETQRNKGNFPGRFSGRQFSNSRSEMNVSTLELGDSALYLCASSLMSGSGANVLTFGAGSRLTVL.

The genes are TRBV28 and TRBJ1-3; no definite D call. V dropped 4 bases and J dropped 0 bases, with 13 bases sitting between them. The CDR3 spans 16 residues. CDR1 MDHEN and CDR2 SYDVKM come from the germline V gene. CDR3 sequence reads: CASSSPGRVSGNTIYF. The DNA of the CDR3 is TGTGCCAGCAGTTCCCCCGGGCGGGTCTCTGGAAACACCATATATTTT.

V and J are TRBV19 and TRBJ2-5, with 12 bases lining up with TRBD2. From germline, CDR1 is LNHDA and CDR2 SQIVND (reference sequence). The CDR3 consists of 17 residues. With 3 bases clipped from V and 5 bases from J, the junction kept 10 bases outside the gene matches. The CDR3 bases are TGTGCCAGTAGTATCCGGCCTAGCGGGAGGGCCGGGGAGACCCAGTACTTC. This translates into CASSIRPSGRAGETQYF.

The J gene is TRBJ2-5, the V gene TRBV6-1; maybe TRBD2 (6 bases). Germline V gene data show CDR1 as MNHNS and CDR2 as SASEGT. This CDR3 has 16 amino acids. V lost 2 bases and J lost 0, with 13 bases in between. The CDR3 coding sequence is TGTGCCAGCAGTGAATTGACGGGAGCGTACCAAGAGACCCAGTACTTC. This gives the protein CASSELTGAYQETQYF.

V gene TRBV7-6 combines with J gene TRBJ1-3; D is unclear. Germline V gene lookup returns CDR1 SGHVS and CDR2 FNYEAQ. V lost 5 bases and J 2 bases, leaving 7 bases between the germline ends. The CDR3 is 13 residues long. This CDR3 is CASSRFTGNTIYF. In nucleotides, the CDR3 is TGTGCCAGCAGCCGTTTTACTGGAAACACCATATATTTT.

The chain combines TRBV6-5 with TRBJ2-7; 8 nucleotides line up with TRBD1. Germline trimming cut 9 bases from V and 2 bases from J; bases unmatched to any gene: 12. CDR1 MNHEY and CDR2 SVGAGI come from the germline V gene. CDR3 length: 15 residues. The CDR3 protein is CASKLRDRTPYEQYF. In nucleotides, the CDR3 is TGTGCCAGTAAACTCCGGGACAGGACCCCCTACGAGCAGTACTTC.